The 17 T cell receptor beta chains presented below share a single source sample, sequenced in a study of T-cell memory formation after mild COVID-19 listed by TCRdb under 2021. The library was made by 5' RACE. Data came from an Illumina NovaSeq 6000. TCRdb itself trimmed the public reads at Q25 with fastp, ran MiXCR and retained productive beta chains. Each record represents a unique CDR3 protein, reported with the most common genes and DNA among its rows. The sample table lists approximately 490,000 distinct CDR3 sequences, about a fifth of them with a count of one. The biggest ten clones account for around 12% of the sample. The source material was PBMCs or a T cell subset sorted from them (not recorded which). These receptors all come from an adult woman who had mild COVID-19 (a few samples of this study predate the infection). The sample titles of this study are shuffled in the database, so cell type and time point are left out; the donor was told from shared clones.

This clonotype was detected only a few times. Written as DNA, the CDR3 is TGTGCCAGCAGCTTAGACAGGGCAGAGACCCAGTACTTC. Translating it yields CASSLDRAETQYF. The V and J genes are TRBV7-8 and TRBJ2-5; maybe TRBD1 (6 bases). The CDR3 has 13 amino acids. Germline-derived CDR1 and CDR2 are SGHVS and FQNEAQ. The V end was cut by 1 base, the J end by 4 bases, with 7 bases between.

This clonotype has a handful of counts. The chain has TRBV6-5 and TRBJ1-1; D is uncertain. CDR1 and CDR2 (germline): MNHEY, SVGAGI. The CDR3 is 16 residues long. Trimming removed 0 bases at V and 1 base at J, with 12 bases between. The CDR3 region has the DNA TGTGCCAGCAGTTACTCGCGCGGAGTCCCGAACACTGAAGCTTTCTTT. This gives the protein CASSYSRGVPNTEAFF.

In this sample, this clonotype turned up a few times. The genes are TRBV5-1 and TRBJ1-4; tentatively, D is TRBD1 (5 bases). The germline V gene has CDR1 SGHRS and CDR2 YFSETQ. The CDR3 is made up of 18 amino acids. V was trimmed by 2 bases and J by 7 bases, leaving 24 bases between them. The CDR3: CASSFGALGRALSEKLFF. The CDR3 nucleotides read TGCGCCAGCAGCTTTGGGGCCCTAGGTAGGGCCCTAAGTGAAAAACTGTTTTTT.

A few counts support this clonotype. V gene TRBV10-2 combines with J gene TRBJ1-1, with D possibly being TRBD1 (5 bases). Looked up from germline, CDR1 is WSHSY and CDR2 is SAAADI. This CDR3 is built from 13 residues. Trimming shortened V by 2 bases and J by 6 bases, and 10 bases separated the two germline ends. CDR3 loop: CASSETWDPEAFF. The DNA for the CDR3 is TGCGCCAGCAGTGAGACTTGGGACCCTGAAGCTTTCTTT.

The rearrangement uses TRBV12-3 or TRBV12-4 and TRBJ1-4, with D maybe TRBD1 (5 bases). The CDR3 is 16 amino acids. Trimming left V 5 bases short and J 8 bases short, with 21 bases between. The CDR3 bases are TGTGCCAGCAGTCAAGGCCAGGGCCGCCGTGCCGAAAAACTGTTTTTT. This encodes CASSQGQGRRAEKLFF.

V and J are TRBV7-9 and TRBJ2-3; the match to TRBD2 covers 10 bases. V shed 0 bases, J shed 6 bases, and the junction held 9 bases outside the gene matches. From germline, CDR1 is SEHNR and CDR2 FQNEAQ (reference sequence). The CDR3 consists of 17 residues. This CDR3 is CASSLARVAGGPDTQYF. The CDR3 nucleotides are TGTGCCAGCAGCTTAGCCCGGGTAGCGGGAGGTCCGGATACGCAGTATTTT.

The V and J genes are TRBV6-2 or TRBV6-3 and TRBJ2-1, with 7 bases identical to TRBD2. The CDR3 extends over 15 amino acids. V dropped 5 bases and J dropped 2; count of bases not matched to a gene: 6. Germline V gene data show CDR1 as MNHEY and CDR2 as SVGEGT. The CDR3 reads CASSTRGSAYNEQFF. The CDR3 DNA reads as TGTGCCAGCAGTACACGCGGGAGCGCCTACAATGAGCAGTTCTTC.

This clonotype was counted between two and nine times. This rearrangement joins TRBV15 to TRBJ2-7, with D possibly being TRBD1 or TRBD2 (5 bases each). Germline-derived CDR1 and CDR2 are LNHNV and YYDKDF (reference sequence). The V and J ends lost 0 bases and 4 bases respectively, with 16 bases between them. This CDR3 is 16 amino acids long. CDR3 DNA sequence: TGTGCCACCAGCAGAGATCTTCAGGATGGGGGATACGAGCAGTACTTC. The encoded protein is CATSRDLQDGGYEQYF.

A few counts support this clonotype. CDR3 protein: CATRKGGTYEQYF. The CDR3 DNA reads TGTGCCACCCGTAAGGGGGGAACCTACGAGCAGTACTTC. The chain links TRBV24-1 to TRBJ2-7; D might be TRBD1 or TRBD2, each matching 6 bases. Germline loops: CDR1 KGHDR, CDR2 SFDVKD. There are 13 residues in the CDR3. Trimming took off 9 bases at V and 2 bases at J, with 13 bases between the two ends.

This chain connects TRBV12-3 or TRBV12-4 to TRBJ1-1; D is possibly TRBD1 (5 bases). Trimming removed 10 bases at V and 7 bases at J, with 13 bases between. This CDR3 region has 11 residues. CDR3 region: CAIDGGSEAFF. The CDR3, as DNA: TGTGCCATCGACGGGGGTAGTGAAGCTTTCTTT.

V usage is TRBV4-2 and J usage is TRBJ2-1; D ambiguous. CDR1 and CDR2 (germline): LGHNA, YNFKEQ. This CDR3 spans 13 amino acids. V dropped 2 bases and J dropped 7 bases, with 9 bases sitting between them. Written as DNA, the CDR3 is TGTGCCAGCAGCCAACTCTCCAGGAATGAGCAGTTCTTC. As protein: CASSQLSRNEQFF.

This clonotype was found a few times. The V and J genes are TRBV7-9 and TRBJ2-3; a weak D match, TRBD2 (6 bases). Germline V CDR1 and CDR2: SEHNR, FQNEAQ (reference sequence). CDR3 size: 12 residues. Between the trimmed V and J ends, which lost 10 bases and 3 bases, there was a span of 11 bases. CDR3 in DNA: TGTGCCACCACCCGGGAGACAGATACGCAGTATTTT. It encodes CATTRETDTQYF.

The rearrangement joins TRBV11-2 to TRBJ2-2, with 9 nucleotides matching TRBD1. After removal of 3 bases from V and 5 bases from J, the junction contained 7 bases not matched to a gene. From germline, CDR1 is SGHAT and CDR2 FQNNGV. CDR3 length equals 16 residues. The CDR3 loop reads CASSLYRDRVTGELFF. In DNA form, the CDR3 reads TGTGCCAGCAGCTTGTACAGGGACAGGGTAACCGGGGAGCTGTTTTTT.

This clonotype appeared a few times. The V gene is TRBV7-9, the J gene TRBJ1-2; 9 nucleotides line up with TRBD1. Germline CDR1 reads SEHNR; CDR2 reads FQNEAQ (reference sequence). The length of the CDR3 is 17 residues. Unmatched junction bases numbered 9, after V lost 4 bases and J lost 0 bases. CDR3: CASSSQQGARPNYGYTF. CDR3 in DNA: TGTGCCAGCAGCTCCCAACAGGGGGCGAGACCTAACTATGGCTACACCTTC.

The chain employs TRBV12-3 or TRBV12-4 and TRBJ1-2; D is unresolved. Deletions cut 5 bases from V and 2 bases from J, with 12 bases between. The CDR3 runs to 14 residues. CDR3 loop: CASSPDSKNYGYTF. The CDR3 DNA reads TGTGCCAGCAGTCCGGATTCGAAGAACTATGGCTACACCTTC.

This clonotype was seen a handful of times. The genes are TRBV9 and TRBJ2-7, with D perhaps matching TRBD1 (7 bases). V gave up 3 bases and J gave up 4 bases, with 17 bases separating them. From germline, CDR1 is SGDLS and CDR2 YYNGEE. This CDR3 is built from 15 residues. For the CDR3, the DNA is TGTGCCAGCAGCGGCGGTTCAGGGGGGTGGTACGAGCAGTACTTC. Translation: CASSGGSGGWYEQYF.

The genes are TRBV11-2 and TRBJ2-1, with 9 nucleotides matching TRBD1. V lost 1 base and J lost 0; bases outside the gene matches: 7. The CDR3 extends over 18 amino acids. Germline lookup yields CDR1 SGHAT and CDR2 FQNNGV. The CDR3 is CASSLGASTGGSYNEQFF. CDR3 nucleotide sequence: TGTGCCAGCAGCTTAGGGGCCTCGACAGGGGGCTCCTACAATGAGCAGTTCTTC. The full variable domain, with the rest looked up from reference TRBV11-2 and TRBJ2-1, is EAGVAQSPRYKIIEKRQSVAFWCNPISGHATLYWYQQILGQGPKLLIQFQNNGVVDDSQLPKDRFSAERLKGVDSTLKIQPAKLEDSAVYLCASSLGASTGGSYNEQFFGPGTRLTVL.